These 22 T cell receptor beta chains were all obtained from the same sample, sequenced in a study of cytomegalovirus exposure and HLA in healthy donors. Repertoires were generated with immunoSEQ multiplex PCR, while TCRdb's copy carries only in-frame clones and drops some. Of about 54,000 clones in the sample, 89% are singletons; the top ten hold 8.4%. Material: PBMCs. Source of these receptors: a woman between 18 and 29 years old in good health and CMV-seropositive.

The chain recombines TRBV5-1 with TRBJ2-3, with 8 bases fitting TRBD2. This CDR3 has 15 amino acids. Germline V gene sequence: CDR1 SGHRS, CDR2 YFSETQ. Unmatched junction bases numbered 1, after V lost 0 bases and J lost 1 base. The CDR3 loop is CASSLGRGGTDTQYF. The CDR3 nucleotides are TGCGCCAGCAGCTTGGGGCGGGGGGGCACAGATACGCAGTATTTT.

This clone was observed a single time. This sequence joins TRBV5-6 and TRBJ1-2; 10 bases align to TRBD1. The length of the CDR3 is 13 residues. J gave up 8 bases and V 7 bases, and 8 bases lay outside the gene matches. Germline V gene data show CDR1 as SGHDT and CDR2 as YYEEEE. The CDR3 is CASGTGDGWGYTF. Here the CDR3 DNA reads TGTGCCAGCGGGACAGGGGACGGTTGGGGCTACACCTTC.

The V call is TRBV7-2, the J call TRBJ1-1; D unresolved. The germline V gene has CDR1 SGHTA and CDR2 FQGNSA. The CDR3 is 14 residues long. The V end lost 1 base, the J end lost 2 bases, and 8 bases lay between the germline ends. The DNA of the CDR3 is TGTGCCAGCAGCTTAGGGTCGGTAAACACTGAAGCTTTCTTT. Translating it yields CASSLGSVNTEAFF.

This sequence joins TRBV28 and TRBJ1-5; D might be TRBD1 (5 bases). The V gene's germline CDR1 is MDHEN and CDR2 SYDVKM. The CDR3 has 16 residues. The ends were cut back, 2 bases at V and 0 bases at J, with 11 bases in the middle. The CDR3 region is CASSLNPTVSNQPQHF. CDR3 in DNA: TGTGCCAGCAGTTTAAACCCGACAGTTAGCAATCAGCCCCAGCATTTT.

The V gene is TRBV5-8, the J gene TRBJ1-1; 7 nucleotides match TRBD1. The CDR3 length is 15 residues. Trimming removed 0 bases from V and 2 bases from J; junction bases left unmatched: 4. CDR1 is SGHTS and CDR2 is YDEGEE in the germline V gene. The CDR3 is CASSLGTGPNTEAFF. CDR3 coding DNA: TGTGCCAGCAGCTTGGGGACAGGACCCAACACTGAAGCTTTCTTT.

The chain carries TRBV9 and TRBJ2-7; weak D call: TRBD2 (7 bases). V was pared by 0 bases and J by 0 bases, with 10 bases between. CDR1 and CDR2 (germline): SGDLS, YYNGEE. The CDR3 extends over 15 amino acids. The CDR3 spells CASSVEGGDSYEQYF. The CDR3 nucleotides read TGTGCCAGCAGCGTAGAAGGGGGGGACTCCTACGAGCAGTACTTC.

This clone appeared once. J is TRBJ2-7 and V is TRBV7-2; D might be TRBD1 (5 bases). Germline CDR1 SGHTA, CDR2 FQGNSA. The V end lost 2 bases, the J end lost 3 bases, and 11 bases lay between the germline ends. The CDR3 extends over 14 amino acids. CDR3 amino acids: CASSLTRADYEQYF. CDR3 bases: TGTGCCAGCAGCTTAACCAGGGCGGACTACGAGCAGTACTTC.

The V call is TRBV9, the J call TRBJ2-7, with 9 positions matching TRBD2. V trimming: 3 bases; J trimming: 5 bases; junction bases outside the gene matches: 3. The CDR3 runs to 13 residues. Germline CDR1 is SGDLS and CDR2 is YYNGEE. The CDR3 spells CASSGAGGDEQYF. CDR3 sequence (DNA): TGTGCCAGCAGCGGGGCGGGGGGGGACGAGCAGTACTTC.

This clone was seen only a few times. This sequence joins TRBV28 and TRBJ2-7; D may be TRBD2 (5 bases). Germline V gives CDR1 MDHEN, CDR2 SYDVKM. The V and J ends lost 3 bases and 0 bases respectively, with 18 bases between them. This CDR3 has 17 residues. The CDR3 DNA reads TGTGCCAGCAGTTTCGGTTCCGTCAGACTAAGCTCCTACGAGCAGTACTTC. Translating gives CASSFGSVRLSSYEQYF.

The chain has TRBV6-6 and TRBJ1-1; 7 bases match TRBD1. The trim removed 4 bases at V and 8 bases at J, leaving 10 bases unmatched. This CDR3 comprises 14 residues. The V gene's germline CDR1 is MNHNY and CDR2 SVGAGI (reference sequence). The CDR3 nucleotides are TGTGCCAGCAGTTCCTCTTCCGGGACAGACGAAGCTTTCTTT. It is translated as CASSSSSGTDEAFF.

The rearrangement links TRBV19 to TRBJ1-5, with 7 positions matching TRBD1. From germline, CDR1 is LNHDA and CDR2 SQIVND (reference sequence). This CDR3 is built from 15 residues. V lost 5 bases, J lost 4 bases, and 8 bases stayed unmatched. CDR3 in DNA: TGTGCCAGTAGTGTATATGGGACAGATAATCAGCCCCAGCATTTT. This encodes CASSVYGTDNQPQHF.

V usage is TRBV28 and J usage is TRBJ1-6; TRBD1 agrees at 9 bases. V shed 6 bases, J shed 6 bases, and the junction held 18 bases outside the gene matches. The CDR3 consists of 19 residues. The germline V gene has CDR1 MDHEN and CDR2 SYDVKM. Written as DNA, the CDR3 is TGTGCCAGCAGCCATTACACCCCCAGCCGGGACAGGGTTAATTCACCCCTCCACTTT. Translation gives CASSHYTPSRDRVNSPLHF.

This clone was observed a handful of times. J is TRBJ2-7 and V is TRBV7-6, with 12 bases identical to TRBD1. V lost 2 bases and J lost 4; bases outside the gene matches: 6. This CDR3 contains 16 residues. Germline CDR1 and CDR2: SGHVS and FNYEAQ. The CDR3 loop reads CASSLSGGQGAYEQYF. In DNA form, the CDR3 reads TGTGCCAGCAGCTTAAGCGGGGGACAGGGGGCGTACGAGCAGTACTTC. The full variable domain, rest sourced from reference TRBV7-6 and TRBJ2-7, is GAGVSQSPRYKVTKRGQDVALRCDPISGHVSLYWYRQALGQGPEFLTYFNYEAQQDKSGLPNDRFSAERPEGSISTLTIQRTEQRDSAMYRCASSLSGGQGAYEQYFGPGTRLTVT.

The chain uses TRBV7-2 and TRBJ2-6; TRBD1 matches 7 bases. This CDR3 is 15 amino acids long. V was clipped by 6 bases and J by 1 base; unmatched bases: 3. Per germline, CDR1 SGHTA and CDR2 FQGNSA. The CDR3 coding sequence is TGTGCCAGCAGGTTACAGGGGTCTGGGGCCAACGTCCTGACTTTC. Protein sequence: CASRLQGSGANVLTF.

This clone came up a few times. The V gene is TRBV30, the J gene TRBJ1-6; tentative D call: TRBD1 (5 bases). Germline V CDR1 and CDR2: GTSNPN, SVGIG (reference sequence). The CDR3 runs to 16 residues. Deletions cut 0 bases from V and 2 bases from J, with 11 bases between. This chain's CDR3 is CAWSVRPGAYNSPLHF. The CDR3 DNA reads as TGTGCCTGGAGTGTACGTCCGGGGGCCTATAATTCACCCCTCCACTTT. The full variable domain, in which reference TRBV30 and TRBJ1-6 provide the parts outside the CDR3, is SQTIHQWPATLVQPVGSPLSLECTVEGTSNPNLYWYRQAAGRGLQLLFYSVGIGQISSEVPQNLSASRPQDRQFILSSKKLLLSDSGFYLCAWSVRPGAYNSPLHFGNGTRLTVT.

The chain combines TRBV5-6 with TRBJ1-1; 8 nucleotides line up with TRBD1. The CDR3 length is 15 residues. After removal of 3 bases from V and 1 base from J, the junction contained 5 bases not matched to a gene. Germline V gene sequence: CDR1 SGHDT, CDR2 YYEEEE. For the CDR3, the DNA is TGTGCCAGCAGCTGGAAGGGACAGGAGAACACTGAAGCTTTCTTT. Residues: CASSWKGQENTEAFF.

The rearrangement uses TRBV19 and TRBJ1-1; D is possibly TRBD1 (6 bases). Trimming took off 5 bases at V and 1 base at J, with 11 bases between the two ends. Germline CDR1 and CDR2: LNHDA and SQIVND (reference sequence). The length of the CDR3 is 14 residues. The CDR3 sequence: CASSLRTENTEAFF. CDR3 nucleotide sequence: TGTGCCAGTAGTCTCCGGACAGAGAACACTGAAGCTTTCTTT.

This chain uses TRBV10-3 with TRBJ2-1, with a tentative D call TRBD2 (6 bases). The germline gives CDR1 ENHRY, CDR2 SYGVKD. CDR3 length: 20 amino acids. V lost 0 bases and J 0 bases, leaving 21 bases between the germline ends. The CDR3 coding sequence is TGTGCCATCAGTGAGTCGTTCCAACGGGAAGGGACTTACTCCTACAATGAGCAGTTCTTC. It translates to CAISESFQREGTYSYNEQFF.

Only one count was recorded for this clone. The J gene is TRBJ2-1, the V gene TRBV4-3; 9 bases align to TRBD2. The germline V gene has CDR1 LGHNA and CDR2 YSLEER. The junction had 12 bases not matched to a gene; V was cut back by 0 bases and J by 6 bases. This CDR3 spans 18 amino acids. CDR3 sequence: CASSQDMGSRGGSNEQFF. The CDR3 coding sequence is TGCGCCAGCAGCCAAGATATGGGGTCGCGGGGGGGGTCCAATGAGCAGTTCTTC.

This clone showed up many times. This CDR3 is CASSDGTDTQYF. DNA for the CDR3: TGTGCCAGCAGTGACGGCACAGATACGCAGTATTTT. The chain joins TRBV6-1 to TRBJ2-3; no definite D call. The CDR3 has 12 amino acids. CDR1 and CDR2 from the germline V gene are MNHNS and SASEGT. The V end lost 3 bases, the J end lost 1 base, and 2 bases lay between the germline ends.

The chain links TRBV5-1 to TRBJ2-3; 8 bases line up with TRBD2. This CDR3 has 17 amino acids. Germline CDR1 SGHRS, CDR2 YFSETQ. The ends lost 0 bases at V and 0 bases at J; junction bases unmatched: 6. This CDR3 reads CASSLAGAGDSTDTQYF. The DNA for the CDR3 is TGCGCCAGCAGCTTGGCTGGAGCGGGGGACAGCACAGATACGCAGTATTTT.

V is TRBV7-3 and J is TRBJ2-2, with a tentative D call TRBD1 (6 bases). This CDR3 comprises 16 residues. Trimming stripped 5 bases from V and 4 bases from J, with 17 bases between. Looked up from germline, CDR1 is SGHTA and CDR2 is FQGTGA. The CDR3 region is CASSPGWTRGTGELFF. The CDR3 nucleotides are TGTGCCAGCAGCCCCGGATGGACCAGGGGCACCGGGGAGCTGTTTTTT. Full variable domain (rest looked up from reference TRBV7-3 and TRBJ2-2): GAGVSQTPSNKVTEKGKYVELRCDPISGHTALYWYRQSLGQGPEFLIYFQGTGAADDSGLPNDRFFAVRPEGSVSTLKIQRTERGDSAVYLCASSPGWTRGTGELFFGEGSRLTVL.